These 25 T cell receptor beta chains came from one sample sequenced in a study of high-grade serous ovarian cancer treatment subgroups. Profiled with immunoSEQ multiplex PCR; TCRdb holds only in-frame clones, not every one. The sample consists of just over 35,000 clones, 79% of them appearing once. The tumor samples were collected prior to definitive surgery or chemotherapy. The sequenced sample consisted of tumor tissue. All receptors derive from a human donor with high-grade serous ovarian cancer.

This clone was counted between two and nine times. J is TRBJ2-5 and V is TRBV14; 8 bases are shared with TRBD2. Germline assignment: CDR1 SGHDN and CDR2 FVKESK. J lost 4 bases, V lost 9 bases, and 7 bases had no gene match. This CDR3 is 13 amino acids long. CDR3 residues: CASSSGGAETQYF. CDR3 DNA sequence: TGTGCCAGTAGCTCGGGAGGGGCAGAGACCCAGTACTTC.

The gene calls are TRBV7-2 and TRBJ1-1; D not certain. Between the trimmed V and J ends, which lost 5 bases and 0 bases, there was a span of 7 bases. CDR1 and CDR2 (germline): SGHTA, FQGNSA. CDR3 length: 13 amino acids. This chain's CDR3 is CASSGHMNTEAFF. The DNA for the CDR3 is TGTGCCAGCAGCGGCCATATGAACACTGAAGCTTTCTTT. Complete variable domain (other parts from reference TRBV7-2 and TRBJ1-1): GAGVSQSPSNKVTEKGKDVELRCDPISGHTALYWYRQSLGQGLEFLIYFQGNSAPDKSGLPSDRFSAERTGGSVSTLTIQRTQQEDSAVYLCASSGHMNTEAFFGQGTRLTVV.

The chain has TRBV10-1 and TRBJ2-7; a weak D match, TRBD2 (6 bases). The CDR3 spans 15 residues. Trimming left V 5 bases short and J 2 bases short, with 16 bases between. Looked up from germline, CDR1 is WNHNN and CDR2 is SYGVQD (reference sequence). The CDR3 DNA reads as TGCGCCAGCAGTTACCGTGGCGGGGTGACCTACGAGCAGTACTTC. As protein: CASSYRGGVTYEQYF.

CDR3 amino acids: CASSQDRGAGYTF. The CDR3 DNA is TGTGCCAGCAGCCAGGACAGGGGAGCTGGCTACACCTTC. J is TRBJ1-2 and V is TRBV4-2; 9 bases align to TRBD1. The V segment lost 3 bases and the J segment 7 bases; nucleotides outside the gene matches: 3. The CDR3 length is 13 residues. CDR1 LGHNA and CDR2 YNFKEQ come from the germline V gene.

This clone was found a few times. This rearrangement joins TRBV6-5 to TRBJ1-2; 7 positions match TRBD1. V trimming: 0 bases; J trimming: 2 bases; junction bases outside the gene matches: 6. Germline CDR1 reads MNHEY; CDR2 reads SVGAGI. This CDR3 spans 16 amino acids. CDR3 sequence reads: CASSYSTGSGNYGYTF. The DNA of the CDR3 is TGTGCCAGCAGTTACTCGACAGGGAGTGGAAACTATGGCTACACCTTC.

The J gene is TRBJ2-7, the V gene TRBV28, with a tentative D call TRBD1 (6 bases). Per the germline V gene, CDR1 is MDHEN and CDR2 is SYDVKM. The CDR3 contains 12 residues. The ends were cut back, 6 bases at V and 5 bases at J, with 11 bases in the middle. The CDR3 loop reads CASRSHRDEQYF. DNA for the CDR3: TGTGCCAGCAGGTCCCACAGGGACGAGCAGTACTTC.

The chain recombines TRBV28 with TRBJ1-5, with D possibly TRBD1 on 5 matching bases. This CDR3 is built from 14 residues. Between the trimmed V and J ends, which lost 2 bases and 6 bases, there was a span of 11 bases. Germline V CDR1 and CDR2: MDHEN, SYDVKM. The CDR3 loop reads CASSLTDISQPQHF. The CDR3, as DNA: TGTGCCAGCAGTTTAACGGACATTAGTCAGCCCCAGCATTTT.

This clone has just one count. The genes are TRBV11-1 and TRBJ2-5; 8 bases line up with TRBD2. Losses at the gene ends were 5 bases for V and 5 bases for J; bases not matched to a gene: 19. The CDR3 runs 18 residues. Looked up from germline, CDR1 is SGHAT and CDR2 is FQDESV (reference sequence). In nucleotides, the CDR3 is TGTGCCAGCAGCCAACGTAGTGAGCGGGAGTTGGGCCGGGAGACCCAGTACTTC. This translates into CASSQRSERELGRETQYF.

This chain joins TRBV4-1 and TRBJ2-5, with 7 bases matching TRBD2. The CDR3 covers 17 residues. V gave up 0 bases and J gave up 0 bases; unmatched junction bases: 7. Germline V gives CDR1 MGHRA, CDR2 YSYEKL. The CDR3 DNA reads as TGCGCCAGCAGCCAAGATGGGCTAGCGGTCTACCAAGAGACCCAGTACTTC. As protein: CASSQDGLAVYQETQYF.

The chain recombines TRBV6-5 with TRBJ1-1; 8 nucleotides align to TRBD1. After removal of 0 bases from V and 4 bases from J, the junction contained 4 bases not matched to a gene. This CDR3 has 15 residues. Germline CDR1 is MNHEY and CDR2 is SVGAGI. The CDR3 protein is CASSYSLGQGTEAFF. The CDR3, as DNA: TGTGCCAGCAGTTACTCACTAGGACAGGGCACTGAAGCTTTCTTT.

In its sample, this clone was seen once. The chain is built from TRBV27 and TRBJ1-1; TRBD1 might be the D (5 bases). The CDR3 loop spans 17 amino acids. The germline V gene has CDR1 MNHEY and CDR2 SMNVEV (reference sequence). V dropped 3 bases and J dropped 0 bases, with 17 bases sitting between them. CDR3 DNA sequence: TGTGCCAGCAGTTTTAAGGCTTGGGGCACCTTGAACACTGAAGCTTTCTTT. Residues: CASSFKAWGTLNTEAFF.

The count of this clone is one. The chain couples TRBV15 to TRBJ1-5; 9 bases are a match to TRBD1. CDR1 is LNHNV, CDR2 YYDKDF, per germline (reference sequence). Trimming at V came to 5 bases and at J to 1 base, leaving 15 bases not matched to a gene. The CDR3 length is 19 residues. The CDR3 coding sequence is TGTGCCACCAGCGCGGGACCGGGACAGGGATTCCAAAGCAATCAGCCCCAGCATTTT. This encodes CATSAGPGQGFQSNQPQHF.

The chain recombines TRBV19 with TRBJ1-1; a possible D gene is TRBD1 (5 bases). V was pared by 5 bases and J by 3 bases, with 13 bases between. This CDR3 is 14 amino acids long. Germline CDR1 is LNHDA and CDR2 is SQIVND (reference sequence). CDR3 nucleotides: TGTGCCAGTAGTTCGGACATCCTCGACACTGAAGCTTTCTTT. It specifies CASSSDILDTEAFF.

This chain links TRBV7-9 with TRBJ2-2; 12 positions match TRBD2. The CDR3 length is 17 residues. Germline lookup yields CDR1 SEHNR and CDR2 FQNEAQ (reference sequence). With 7 bases clipped from V and 5 bases from J, the junction kept 11 bases outside the gene matches. CDR3 residues: CASTPPGTSGLTGELFF. The CDR3 nucleotides are TGTGCCAGCACCCCCCCCGGGACTAGCGGGCTAACCGGGGAGCTGTTTTTT.

V is TRBV9 and J is TRBJ2-3, with D perhaps matching TRBD2 (5 bases). V gave up 0 bases and J gave up 6 bases, with 14 bases separating them. Germline lookup yields CDR1 SGDLS and CDR2 YYNGEE. This CDR3 has 15 amino acids. The CDR3 region is CASSVGLYKADTQYF. The DNA for the CDR3 is TGTGCCAGCAGCGTAGGACTATATAAGGCGGATACGCAGTATTTT.

This chain links TRBV11-2 with TRBJ1-3; D gene uncertain. Germline lookup yields CDR1 SGHAT and CDR2 FQNNGV. This CDR3 spans 15 amino acids. Trimming left V 5 bases short and J 3 bases short, with 14 bases between. Here the CDR3 DNA reads TGTGCCAGCAGCCCGCCGGCGGGCCATGGAAACACCATATATTTT. It is translated as CASSPPAGHGNTIYF.

This clone was detected once. The gene calls are TRBV7-2 and TRBJ2-1, with a tentative D call TRBD2 (6 bases). This CDR3 has 16 residues. V dropped 5 bases and J dropped 6 bases, with 20 bases sitting between them. Germline assignment: CDR1 SGHTA and CDR2 FQGNSA. The DNA for the CDR3 is TGTGCCAGCAGCCTAAAAGGGACTTTATTCTCCAATGAGCAGTTCTTC. It is translated as CASSLKGTLFSNEQFF.

The chain recombines TRBV6-6 with TRBJ1-1; possible D gene TRBD1, 6 bases. Per the germline V gene, CDR1 is MNHNY and CDR2 is SVGAGI (reference sequence). V was clipped by 6 bases and J by 4 bases, with 12 bases between them. CDR3 length: 13 amino acids. CDR3 amino acids: CASRPGGGTEAFF. CDR3 DNA: TGTGCCAGCAGGCCCGGAGGGGGCACTGAAGCTTTCTTT.

This clone is deemed medium-sized. This sequence joins TRBV5-6 and TRBJ1-2, with D unresolved. With 4 bases removed from V and 4 bases from J, the gap between germline ends came to 11 bases. Per germline, CDR1 SGHDT and CDR2 YYEEEE. The CDR3 runs to 13 residues. The CDR3 sequence: CASSQRASYGYTF. The CDR3 coding sequence is TGTGCCAGCAGCCAGCGGGCCTCCTATGGCTACACCTTC.

This clone has a handful of counts. The chain is built from TRBV4-1 and TRBJ1-2; D gene uncertain. Germline V gene sequence: CDR1 MGHRA, CDR2 YSYEKL. Trimming stripped 0 bases from V and 4 bases from J, with 6 bases between. This CDR3 contains 13 residues. DNA for the CDR3: TGCGCCAGCAGCCAAGATAAGAGCTATGGCTACACCTTC. Translation gives CASSQDKSYGYTF.

There are a few counts of this clone. This chain joins TRBV19 and TRBJ1-5, with D perhaps TRBD1 (6 bases). Germline lookup yields CDR1 LNHDA and CDR2 SQIVND (reference sequence). The CDR3 length is 12 residues. The V end was cut by 10 bases, the J end by 4 bases, with 11 bases between. CDR3 sequence: CATRTVNQPQHF. CDR3 sequence (DNA): TGTGCCACCCGGACAGTTAATCAGCCCCAGCATTTT.

The chain is built from TRBV7-9 and TRBJ2-7; 13 bases are a match to TRBD2. The CDR3 totals 15 residues. Looked up from germline, CDR1 is SEHNR and CDR2 is FQNEAQ (reference sequence). V trimming: 1 base; J trimming: 6 bases; junction bases outside the gene matches: 3. CDR3 protein: CASSLVLAGGPEQYF. DNA for the CDR3: TGTGCCAGCAGCTTAGTACTAGCGGGAGGGCCCGAGCAGTACTTC.

CDR3 sequence (DNA): TGTGCCAGCAGCTTAGACCCGGGGAGGGGCTACACCTTC. Protein product: CASSLDPGRGYTF. The chain carries TRBV7-2 and TRBJ1-2; no clear D. Trimming removed 1 base at V and 8 bases at J, with 11 bases between. The germline V gene encodes CDR1 SGHTA and CDR2 FQGNSA. The CDR3 extends over 13 amino acids.

The rearrangement links TRBV11-1 to TRBJ1-2; D is perhaps TRBD1 (5 bases). Trimming left V 1 base short and J 4 bases short, with 7 bases between. Germline values: CDR1 SGHAT, CDR2 FQDESV (reference sequence). The CDR3 contains 13 residues. CDR3: CASSLDGAYGYTF. In DNA form, the CDR3 reads TGTGCCAGCAGCTTAGACGGGGCCTATGGCTACACCTTC. The full variable domain, rest sourced from reference TRBV11-1 and TRBJ1-2, is EAEVAQSPRYKITEKSQAVAFWCDPISGHATLYWYRQILGQGPELLVQFQDESVVDDSQLPKDRFSAERLKGVDSTLKIQPAELGDSAMYLCASSLDGAYGYTFGSGTRLTVV.

The chain carries TRBV19 and TRBJ2-5; 8 bases match TRBD1. Germline V gives CDR1 LNHDA, CDR2 SQIVND (reference sequence). V shed 9 bases and J 5 bases; nucleotides not matched to a gene: 8. The CDR3 length is 13 residues. The CDR3 coding sequence is TGTGCCAGGCCGGGACAGGCCTCCGAGACCCAGTACTTC. It is translated as CARPGQASETQYF.